This TCR beta chain was sequenced in a study of blood T cell repertoires in COVID-19. About the study: Samples representing acute and convalescent COVID-19 were sourced from the United States, Italy and Spain. In each case, the material was cDNA or gDNA derived from T cells, B-cell-depleted T cells, or PBMCs.

In the study's own analysis: Cell counts per sample came from amplifying reference gene primers. Assay: immunoSEQ multiplex PCR; the TCRdb copy retains only in-frame clones and omits some. The V and J calls and clone size come from that table; D and trimming were worked out from the DNA. The sample lists approximately 150,000 clones; roughly 89% were seen once. Germline V gene sequence: CDR1 SGDLS, CDR2 YYNGEE. CDR3 size: 14 residues. Trimming left V 3 bases short and J 2 bases short, with 12 bases between. This chain joins TRBV9 and TRBJ2-7; D gene uncertain. This TCR was sampled from a human donor in a cohort sampled during active COVID-19. Sequencing was done on a sample of peripheral blood. CDR3 coding DNA: TGTGCCAGCAGCGCCGACCGGGTCCCCTACGAGCAGTACTTC. Its translation: CASSADRVPYEQYF. The complete variable domain, with remaining parts taken from reference TRBV9 and TRBJ2-7, reads DSGVTQTPKHLITATGQRVTLRCSPRSGDLSVYWYQQSLDQGLQFLIQYYNGEERAKGNILERFSAQQFPDLHSELNLSSLELGDSALYFCASSADRVPYEQYFGPGTRLTVT.